A single sample gave rise to the 6 T cell receptor beta chains below, sequenced in a study of vaccination and CD4 T cells after COVID-19. The treatment was: approximately 9-day PBMC culture with coronavirus spike peptide pools or control peptides (ViraFEST assay). Their antigens are not known. The Oncomine TCR Beta short-read assay was applied to DNA of cultured CD4+ T cells. TCRdb re-called the PCR reads through MiXCR, storing one row per CDR3 protein. Of some 18,000 distinct CDR3 sequences listed, roughly 50% are singletons. Sequencing used CD4+ T cells from blood, cultured in vitro. All receptors derive from a human donor who had recovered from COVID-19.

The genes are TRBV19 and TRBJ2-1; weak D call: TRBD2 (5 bases). This CDR3 spans 15 amino acids. Trimming removed 11 bases from V and 6 bases from J, with 23 bases in between. Per germline, CDR1 LNHDA and CDR2 SQIVND (reference sequence). The CDR3 here is CAPGGGDAASNEQFF. Here the CDR3 DNA reads TGTGCCCCGGGCGGAGGAGACGCGGCCTCCAATGAGCAGTTCTTC.

V is TRBV7-3 and J is TRBJ1-1, with D tentatively TRBD1 (5 bases). The CDR3 is 14 residues long. CDR1 and CDR2 from the germline V gene are SGHTA and FQGTGA. Trimming removed 5 bases at V and 5 bases at J, with 15 bases between. The CDR3: CASSTRAGGTEAFF. DNA for the CDR3: TGTGCCAGCAGCACGCGGGCCGGGGGGACTGAAGCTTTCTTT.

This chain uses TRBV2 with TRBJ1-2; 9 bases align to TRBD1. Trimming took 5 bases from V and 6 from J; bases not matched to a gene: 4. Germline-derived CDR1 and CDR2 are SNHLY and FYNNEI. The CDR3 is 13 amino acids. The CDR3 sequence: CASSLQGANGYTF. CDR3 in DNA: TGTGCCAGCAGTTTACAGGGGGCGAATGGCTACACCTTC. The full variable domain, in which reference TRBV2 and TRBJ1-2 provide the parts outside the CDR3, is EPEVTQTPSHQVTQMGQEVILRCVPISNHLYFYWYRQILGQKVEFLVSFYNNEISEKSEIFDDQFSVERPDGSNFTLKIRSTKLEDSAMYFCASSLQGANGYTFGSGTRLTVV.

This clonotype was detected a few times. The chain is built from TRBV27 and TRBJ1-2; D might be TRBD1 (5 bases). The CDR3 length is 16 residues. Germline V gene lookup returns CDR1 MNHEY and CDR2 SMNVEV (reference sequence). V shed 6 bases and J shed 4 bases, with 21 bases lying between them. The CDR3 DNA reads as TGTGCCAGCAGCTTGTCGGGGCGGAGGGTCATCTATGGCTACACCTTC. Translating gives CASSLSGRRVIYGYTF.

This chain uses TRBV2 with TRBJ2-3; 9 bases are shared with TRBD1. V lost 6 bases to trimming and J lost 5 bases; unmatched junction nucleotides: 0. Per the germline V gene, CDR1 is SNHLY and CDR2 is FYNNEI. The CDR3 length is 12 residues. CDR3 region: CASRDRGDTQYF. In DNA, the CDR3 is TGTGCCAGCAGGGACAGGGGAGATACGCAGTATTTT.

This clonotype was observed once. The chain carries TRBV20-1 and TRBJ2-1; 8 nucleotides agree with TRBD2. Germline assignment: CDR1 DFQATT and CDR2 SNEGSKA (reference sequence). CDR3 size: 11 residues. The V gene end was trimmed by 5 bases and the J gene end by 9 bases; junction bases not matched to a gene: 3. CDR3 in DNA: TGCAGTGCTCTACGGGAGGGTGAGCAGTTCTTC. Its protein product is CSALREGEQFF.